This T cell receptor beta chain emerged from a study of Graves' ophthalmopathy and Graves' hyperthyroidism. Germline V gene lookup returns CDR1 SNHLY and CDR2 FYNNEI. After removal of 8 bases from V and 11 bases from J, the junction contained 7 bases not matched to a gene. This CDR3 has 13 amino acids. The sequenced template was RNA, covering the TCR beta CDR3 region. The authors performed first-round RT-PCR with HTBI primers and then a second-round multiplex PCR. MiXCR, applied by TCRdb to the multiplex PCR reads, yields one record per CDR3 protein. The sample comprises 300,000 to 450,000 distinct CDR3 sequences, about a sixth of which are singletons, and 2.4% rests with the top ten. Exclusion covered patients with other autoimmune diseases or uncontrolled infections (as well as pregnancy or lactation).

V gene TRBV2 combines with J gene TRBJ1-6; 9 bases line up with TRBD1. This receptor was identified in an adult woman with stable Graves' hyperthyroidism. Sequenced sample: peripheral blood. The CDR3 DNA follows: TGTGCCAGCGGGAGGGGGACAGGGACACCCCTCCACTTT. As protein: CASGRGTGTPLHF.